This T cell receptor beta chain was retrieved from a study of shared clonotypes between healthy human individuals. At the level of the study: The study used three CD4 naive, three CD4 memory, two CD8 naive and one CD8 memory plate per donor. Regarding the study as a whole: Four donors had approximately 4.6% of their naive CD4 clonotypes in common.

An assay was performed, and its level was deep. Clones were read by immunoSEQ multiplex PCR, and TCRdb kept only the in-frame ones, dropping some. Seen here are under 750,000 clones, about two thirds observed once, and the top ten hold 1.8%. The CDR3 is 16 amino acids. V shed 4 bases and J shed 7 bases, with 21 bases lying between them. Germline V CDR1 and CDR2: SGDLS, YYNGEE. This clone was observed a handful of times. Antigen unknown. The chain has TRBV9 and TRBJ2-1, with D unclear. Sequencing used memory CD4+ T cells sorted from blood. Subset in this sample: CD45RA-negative fraction. The receptor was isolated from a woman aged 25 to 39 in good health. CDR3 loop: CASSPPGLTLSNEQFF. In DNA, the CDR3 is TGTGCCAGCAGCCCCCCCGGCCTCACTTTGAGTAATGAGCAGTTCTTC.